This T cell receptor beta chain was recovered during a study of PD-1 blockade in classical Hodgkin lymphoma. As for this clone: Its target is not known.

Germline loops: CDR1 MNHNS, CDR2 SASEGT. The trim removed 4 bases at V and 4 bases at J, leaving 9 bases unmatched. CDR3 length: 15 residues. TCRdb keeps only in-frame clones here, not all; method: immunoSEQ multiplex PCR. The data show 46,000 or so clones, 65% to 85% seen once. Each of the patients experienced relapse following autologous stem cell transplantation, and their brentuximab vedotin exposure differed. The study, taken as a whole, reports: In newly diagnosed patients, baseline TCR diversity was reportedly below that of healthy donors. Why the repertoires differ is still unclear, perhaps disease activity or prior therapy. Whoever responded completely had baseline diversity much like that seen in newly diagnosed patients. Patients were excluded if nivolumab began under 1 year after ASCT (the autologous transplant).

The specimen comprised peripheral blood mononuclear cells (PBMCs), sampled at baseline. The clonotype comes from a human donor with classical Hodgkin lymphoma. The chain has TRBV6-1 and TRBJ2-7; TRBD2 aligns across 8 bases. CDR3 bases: TGTGCCAGCAGTGCACAATTAGCGGGGCAATACGAGCAGTACTTC. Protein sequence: CASSAQLAGQYEQYF.